This T cell receptor beta chain appears in the sequencing data of a study of T-cell reconstitution after alpha-beta-depleted transplantation in children. Broader study findings: Surviving thymic progenitors and recipient T cells were the source of high TCRbeta diversity at day 60 in some patients. T-cell numbers and diversity one year post-transplant derived largely from freshly generated T cells. The origin of alpha-beta T cells about two months after transplant was reportedly several hundred expanded graft clones.

Construction of the TCRbeta library involved unique molecular identifiers. Each CDR3 protein gets one entry after TCRdb re-called the PCR reads with MiXCR. The sample lists approximately 980,000 distinct CDR3 sequences, about 29% occurring once. In the case of this clonotype: What it binds is not known. The conserved final phenylalanine or tryptophan is absent from the CDR3, which likely points to a read error.

CDR3 length: 14 residues. Per the germline V gene, CDR1 is SGHRS and CDR2 is YFSETQ. V shed 3 bases and J shed 7 bases, with 13 bases lying between them. This clonotype was obtained from a boy under two years old who had a stem cell transplant for SCID, so the T cells may come from the graft donor. Sample: PBMCs, mostly from graft donor cells, taken 360 days after TCRalphabeta/CD19-depleted stem cell transplant. The rearrangement uses TRBV5-1 and TRBJ1-4; D might be TRBD1 (5 bases). The CDR3 DNA reads as TGCGCCAGCAGCTCCGGTGGAGGGGCTGAAAAACTGTTTTAT. Its protein product is CASSSGGGAEKLFY.